This T cell receptor (beta chain) was profiled in a study of cytomegalovirus exposure and HLA in healthy donors. The PCR had 60 Vbeta and 13 Jbeta primers. The table came from immunoSEQ multiplex PCR; TCRdb's copy has only in-frame clones and leaves some out. The sample holds approximately 180,000 clones, roughly four fifths seen once. The CDR3 runs to 14 residues. CDR1 and CDR2 from the germline V gene are SGDLS and YYNGEE. With 3 bases removed from V and 4 bases from J, the gap between germline ends came to 11 bases. The receptor was derived from a man younger than 35 in good health and CMV-seronegative. The chain employs TRBV9 and TRBJ1-5, with D perhaps matching TRBD1 (6 bases). Sequencing input: PBMCs. The CDR3 DNA reads TGTGCCAGCAGCGAGGGACATCGAAATCAGCCCCAGCATTTT. Its translation: CASSEGHRNQPQHF.